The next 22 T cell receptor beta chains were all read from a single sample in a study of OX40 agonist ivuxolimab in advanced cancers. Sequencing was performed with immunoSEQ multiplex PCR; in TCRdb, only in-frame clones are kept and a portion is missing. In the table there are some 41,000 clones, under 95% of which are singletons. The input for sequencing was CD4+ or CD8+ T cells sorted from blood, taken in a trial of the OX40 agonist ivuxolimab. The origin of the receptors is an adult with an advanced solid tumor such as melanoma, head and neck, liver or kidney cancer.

The CDR3 DNA is TGTGCCAGCAGCCCCCGGGAGTACCAAGAGACCCAGTACTTC. This codes for CASSPREYQETQYF. This chain connects TRBV13 to TRBJ2-5; tentatively, D is TRBD2 (6 bases). Germline V gene data show CDR1 as PRHDT and CDR2 as FYEKMQ (reference sequence). Trimming pared 5 bases from V and 0 bases from J, leaving 10 bases between. The CDR3 has 14 residues.

The CDR3 spells CASSVYKRGNQDTQYF. DNA of the CDR3: TGTGCCAGCAGCGTTTACAAGAGGGGGAACCAAGATACGCAGTATTTT. This chain joins TRBV9 and TRBJ2-3; maybe TRBD1 (6 bases). The CDR3 is 16 residues long. The V gene lost 2 bases and the J gene lost 5 bases, with 18 bases spanning the gap. Germline assignment: CDR1 SGDLS and CDR2 YYNGEE.

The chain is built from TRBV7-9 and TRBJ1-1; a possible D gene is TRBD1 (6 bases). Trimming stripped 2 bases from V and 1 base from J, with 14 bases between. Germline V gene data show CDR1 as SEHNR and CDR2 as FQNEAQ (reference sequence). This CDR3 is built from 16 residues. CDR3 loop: CASSLFLGGPNTEAFF. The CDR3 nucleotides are TGTGCCAGCAGCTTATTTCTGGGGGGGCCGAACACTGAAGCTTTCTTT.

CDR3 nucleotide sequence: TGTGCCAGCAGCCAAGGACTAGCGGACTCCTACGAGCAGTACTTC. It yields the protein CASSQGLADSYEQYF. This chain links TRBV4-2 with TRBJ2-7; 9 bases map to TRBD2. Per germline, CDR1 LGHNA and CDR2 YNFKEQ. This CDR3 has 15 amino acids. V shed 1 base and J 0 bases; nucleotides not matched to a gene: 1.

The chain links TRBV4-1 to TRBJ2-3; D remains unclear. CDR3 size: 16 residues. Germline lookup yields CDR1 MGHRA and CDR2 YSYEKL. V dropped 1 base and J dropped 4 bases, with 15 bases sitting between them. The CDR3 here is CASSQGRVTTADTQYF. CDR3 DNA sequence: TGCGCCAGCAGCCAAGGAAGGGTAACAACGGCAGATACGCAGTATTTT.

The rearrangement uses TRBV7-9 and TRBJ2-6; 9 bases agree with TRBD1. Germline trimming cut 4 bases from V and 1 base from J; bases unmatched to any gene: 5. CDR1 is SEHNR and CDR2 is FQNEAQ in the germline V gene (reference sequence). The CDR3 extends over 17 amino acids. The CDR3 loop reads CASSSGGQGSGANVLTF. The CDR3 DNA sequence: TGTGCCAGCAGCTCTGGAGGACAGGGGTCTGGGGCCAACGTCCTGACTTTC. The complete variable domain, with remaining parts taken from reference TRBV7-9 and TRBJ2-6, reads DTGVSQNPRHKITKRGQNVTFRCDPISEHNRLYWYRQTLGQGPEFLTYFQNEAQLEKSRLLSDRFSAERPKGSFSTLEIQRTEQGDSAMYLCASSSGGQGSGANVLTFGAGSRLTVL.

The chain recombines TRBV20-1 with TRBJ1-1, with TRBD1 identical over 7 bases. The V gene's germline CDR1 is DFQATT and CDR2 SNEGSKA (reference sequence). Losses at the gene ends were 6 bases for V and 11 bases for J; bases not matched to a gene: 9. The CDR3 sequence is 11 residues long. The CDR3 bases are TGCAGTGCCCGGGACAGTCATGAGGCTTTCTTT. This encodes CSARDSHEAFF.

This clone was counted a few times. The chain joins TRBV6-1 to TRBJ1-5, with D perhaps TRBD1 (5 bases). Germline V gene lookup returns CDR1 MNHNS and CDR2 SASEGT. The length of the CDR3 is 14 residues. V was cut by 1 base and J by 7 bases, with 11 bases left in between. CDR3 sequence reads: CASSEVKGRQPQHF. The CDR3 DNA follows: TGTGCCAGCAGTGAAGTTAAGGGGAGACAGCCCCAGCATTTT.

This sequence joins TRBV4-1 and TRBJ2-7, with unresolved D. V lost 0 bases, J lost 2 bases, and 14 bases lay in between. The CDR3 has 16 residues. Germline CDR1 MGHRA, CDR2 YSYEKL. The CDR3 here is CASSQEGVKNPYEQYF. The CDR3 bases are TGCGCCAGCAGCCAAGAAGGAGTGAAGAACCCCTACGAGCAGTACTTC.

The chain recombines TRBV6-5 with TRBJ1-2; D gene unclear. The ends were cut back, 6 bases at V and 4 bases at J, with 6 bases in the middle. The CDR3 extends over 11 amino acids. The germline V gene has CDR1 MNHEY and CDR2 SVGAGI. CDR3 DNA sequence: TGTGCCAGCAGCTTCGGCTATGGCTACACCTTC. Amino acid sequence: CASSFGYGYTF.

CDR3 region: CASSLTGQGYEQYF. In DNA, the CDR3 is TGTGCCAGCAGCTTAACGGGACAGGGCTACGAGCAGTACTTC. The chain recombines TRBV7-3 with TRBJ2-7; 9 bases line up with TRBD1. J was trimmed by 3 bases and V by 0 bases; bases with no gene match: 0. In germline, CDR1 is SGHTA, CDR2 FQGTGA. CDR3 length: 14 amino acids. Using reference TRBV7-3 and TRBJ2-7 for the parts outside the CDR3, the full variable domain is GAGVSQTPSNKVTEKGKYVELRCDPISGHTALYWYRQSLGQGPEFLIYFQGTGAADDSGLPNDRFFAVRPEGSVSTLKIQRTERGDSAVYLCASSLTGQGYEQYFGPGTRLTVT.

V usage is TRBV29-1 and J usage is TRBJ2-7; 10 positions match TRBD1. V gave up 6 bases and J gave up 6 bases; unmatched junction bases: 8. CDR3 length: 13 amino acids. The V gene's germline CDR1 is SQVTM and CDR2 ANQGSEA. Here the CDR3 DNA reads TGCAGCGTCCCGGGACAGGGGAATCGCGAGCAGTACTTC. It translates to CSVPGQGNREQYF.

The CDR3 here is CASRPRQGAGEQYF. CDR3 coding DNA: TGTGCCAGCAGGCCCCGACAGGGGGCGGGGGAGCAGTACTTC. The V call is TRBV25-1, the J call TRBJ2-7; TRBD1 matches 10 bases. This CDR3 has 14 amino acids. V gave up 6 bases and J gave up 7 bases; unmatched junction bases: 9. CDR1 and CDR2 from the germline V gene are MGHDK and SYGVNS.

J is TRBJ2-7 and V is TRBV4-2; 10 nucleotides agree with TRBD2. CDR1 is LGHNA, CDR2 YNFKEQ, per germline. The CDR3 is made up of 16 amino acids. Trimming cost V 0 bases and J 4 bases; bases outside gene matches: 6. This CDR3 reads CASSQEEASGSYEQYF. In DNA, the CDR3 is TGTGCCAGCAGCCAAGAGGAGGCTAGCGGGAGTTACGAGCAGTACTTC.

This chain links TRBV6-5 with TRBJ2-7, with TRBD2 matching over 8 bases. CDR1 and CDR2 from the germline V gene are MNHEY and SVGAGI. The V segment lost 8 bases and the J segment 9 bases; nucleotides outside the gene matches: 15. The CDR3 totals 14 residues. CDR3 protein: CASRRGGNPMWQYF. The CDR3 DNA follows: TGTGCCAGCCGCCGGGGGGGTAACCCTATGTGGCAGTACTTC.

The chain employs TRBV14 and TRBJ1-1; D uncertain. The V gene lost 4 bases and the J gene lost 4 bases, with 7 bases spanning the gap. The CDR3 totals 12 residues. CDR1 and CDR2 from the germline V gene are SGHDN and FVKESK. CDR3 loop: CASSPSGTEAFF. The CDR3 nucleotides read TGTGCCAGCAGCCCCAGTGGCACTGAAGCTTTCTTT. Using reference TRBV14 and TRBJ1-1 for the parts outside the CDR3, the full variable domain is EAGVTQFPSHSVIEKGQTVTLRCDPISGHDNLYWYRRVMGKEIKFLLHFVKESKQDESGMPNNRFLAERTGGTYSTLKVQPAELEDSGVYFCASSPSGTEAFFGQGTRLTVV.

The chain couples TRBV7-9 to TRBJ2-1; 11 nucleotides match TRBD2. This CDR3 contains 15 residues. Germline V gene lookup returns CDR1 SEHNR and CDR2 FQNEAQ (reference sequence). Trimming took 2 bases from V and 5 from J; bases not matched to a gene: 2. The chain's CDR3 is CASSLWGLADNEQFF. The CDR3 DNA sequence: TGTGCCAGCAGCTTATGGGGACTAGCGGACAATGAGCAGTTCTTC.

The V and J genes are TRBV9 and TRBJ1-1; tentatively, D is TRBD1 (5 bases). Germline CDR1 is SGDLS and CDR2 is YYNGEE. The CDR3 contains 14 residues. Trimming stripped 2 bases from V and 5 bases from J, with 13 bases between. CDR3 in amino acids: CASSVGDLGTEAFF. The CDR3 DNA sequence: TGTGCCAGCAGCGTTGGGGACTTGGGGACTGAAGCTTTCTTT.

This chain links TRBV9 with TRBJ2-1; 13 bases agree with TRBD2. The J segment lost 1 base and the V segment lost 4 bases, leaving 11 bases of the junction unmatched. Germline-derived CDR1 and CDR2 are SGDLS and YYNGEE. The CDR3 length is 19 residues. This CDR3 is CASSSRAGLAGTSYNEQFF. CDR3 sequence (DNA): TGTGCCAGCAGCTCCAGAGCGGGACTAGCGGGAACTTCCTACAATGAGCAGTTCTTC.

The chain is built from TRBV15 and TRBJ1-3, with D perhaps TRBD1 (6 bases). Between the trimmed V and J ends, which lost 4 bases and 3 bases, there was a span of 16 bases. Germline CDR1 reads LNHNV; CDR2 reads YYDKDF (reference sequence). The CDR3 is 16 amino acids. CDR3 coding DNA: TGTGCCACCAGCACCGGCTGGGGGCATGATGGAAACACCATATATTTT. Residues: CATSTGWGHDGNTIYF. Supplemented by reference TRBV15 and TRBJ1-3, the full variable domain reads DAMVIQNPRYQVTQFGKPVTLSCSQTLNHNVMYWYQQKSSQAPKLLFHYYDKDFNNEADTPDNFQSRRPNTSFCFLDIRSPGLGDTAMYLCATSTGWGHDGNTIYFGEGSWLTVV.

CDR3 amino acids: CASSYGLGRNTEAFF. CDR3 DNA: TGTGCCAGCAGTTACGGTTTGGGGAGGAACACTGAAGCTTTCTTT. V is TRBV6-5 and J is TRBJ1-1, with D unclear. The CDR3 spans 15 residues. Germline V lookup: CDR1 MNHEY, CDR2 SVGAGI. Trimming cost V 2 bases and J 1 base, with 11 bases left between them.

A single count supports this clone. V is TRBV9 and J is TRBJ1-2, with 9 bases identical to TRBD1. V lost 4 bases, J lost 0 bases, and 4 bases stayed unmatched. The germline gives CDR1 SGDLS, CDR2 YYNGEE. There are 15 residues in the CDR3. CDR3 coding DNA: TGTGCCAGCAGCCCCCGACAGGGGGCTAACTATGGCTACACCTTC. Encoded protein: CASSPRQGANYGYTF.